This TCR beta chain was observed in a study of blood T cell repertoires in COVID-19. As for the study in general: Italy, Spain and the United States were the sources of the convalescent and acute COVID-19 samples. Sources were T cells, B-cell-depleted T cells, or PBMCs; the material itself was cDNA or gDNA.

The V gene's germline CDR1 is LNHDA and CDR2 SQIVND (reference sequence). With 3 bases clipped from V and 8 bases from J, the junction kept 8 bases outside the gene matches. The CDR3 runs to 16 residues. Under the authors' procedure: Amplified reference gene primers provided the basis for estimating nucleated cell counts. Assay: immunoSEQ multiplex PCR; the TCRdb copy retains only in-frame clones and omits some. V and J calls and clone size follow that table, whereas D and trimming were derived from the DNA. The sample gives 55,000 to 75,000 clones, approximately 79% of which show up once; about 15% is in the top ten.

This TCR came from a man at least 80 years old with active COVID-19. What was sequenced was peripheral blood. V and J are TRBV19 and TRBJ2-1, with TRBD2 identical over 12 bases. The CDR3 bases are TGTGCCAGTAGTATCCTAGCGGGGGGGAGTAGCCATGAGCAGTTCTTC. Amino acids: CASSILAGGSSHEQFF.